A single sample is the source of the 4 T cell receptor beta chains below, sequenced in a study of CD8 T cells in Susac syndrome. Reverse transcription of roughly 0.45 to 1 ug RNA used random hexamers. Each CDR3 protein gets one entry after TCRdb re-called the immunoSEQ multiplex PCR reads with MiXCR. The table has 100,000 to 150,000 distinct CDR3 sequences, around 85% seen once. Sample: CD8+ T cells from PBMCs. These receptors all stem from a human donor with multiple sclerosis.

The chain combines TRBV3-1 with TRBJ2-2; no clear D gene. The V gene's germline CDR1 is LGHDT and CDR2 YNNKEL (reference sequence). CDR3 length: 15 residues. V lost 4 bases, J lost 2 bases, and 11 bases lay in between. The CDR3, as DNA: TGTGCCAGCAGCCGGACGACTGGCAACACCGGGGAGCTGTTTTTT. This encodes CASSRTTGNTGELFF.

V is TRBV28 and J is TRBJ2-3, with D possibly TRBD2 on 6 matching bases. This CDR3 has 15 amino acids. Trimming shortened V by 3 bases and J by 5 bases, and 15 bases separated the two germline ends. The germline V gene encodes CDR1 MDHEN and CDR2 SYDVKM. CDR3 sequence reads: CASSLGSRRGDTQYF. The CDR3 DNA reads TGTGCCAGCAGTTTGGGCTCTCGGAGGGGAGATACGCAGTATTTT.

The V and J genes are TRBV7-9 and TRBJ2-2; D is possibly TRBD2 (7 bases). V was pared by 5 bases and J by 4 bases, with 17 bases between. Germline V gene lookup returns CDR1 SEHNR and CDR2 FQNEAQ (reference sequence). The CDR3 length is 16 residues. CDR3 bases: TGTGCCAGCAGCCCACCGGGGGGCGCGTTCACCGGGGAGCTGTTTTTT. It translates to CASSPPGGAFTGELFF.

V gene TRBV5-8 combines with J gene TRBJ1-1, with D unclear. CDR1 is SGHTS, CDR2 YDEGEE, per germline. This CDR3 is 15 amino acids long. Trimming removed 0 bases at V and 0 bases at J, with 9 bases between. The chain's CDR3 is CASSLDGDLNTEAFF. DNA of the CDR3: TGTGCCAGCAGCTTGGATGGAGATTTGAACACTGAAGCTTTCTTT.